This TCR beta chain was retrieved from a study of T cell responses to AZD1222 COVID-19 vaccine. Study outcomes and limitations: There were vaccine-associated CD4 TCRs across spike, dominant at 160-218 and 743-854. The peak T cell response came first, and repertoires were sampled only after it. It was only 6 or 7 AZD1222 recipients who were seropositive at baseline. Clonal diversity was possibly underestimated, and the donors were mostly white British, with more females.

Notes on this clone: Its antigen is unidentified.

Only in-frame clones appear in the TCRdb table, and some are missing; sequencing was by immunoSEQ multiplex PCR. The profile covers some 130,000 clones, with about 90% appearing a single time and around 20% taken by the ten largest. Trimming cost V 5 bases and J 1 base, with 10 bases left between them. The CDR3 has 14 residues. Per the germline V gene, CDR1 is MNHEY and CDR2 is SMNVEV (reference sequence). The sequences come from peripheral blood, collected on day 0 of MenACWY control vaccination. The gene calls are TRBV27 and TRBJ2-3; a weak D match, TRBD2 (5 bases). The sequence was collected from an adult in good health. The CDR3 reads CASSTMGGTDTQYF. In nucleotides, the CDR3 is TGTGCCAGCAGTACAATGGGAGGCACAGATACGCAGTATTTT.